A few counts support the clone carrying this T cell receptor beta chain. The same CDR3 is also encoded by other DNA sequences in this sample. Between the trimmed V and J ends, which lost 2 bases and 1 base, there was a span of 9 bases. The CDR3 runs to 15 residues. Germline-derived CDR1 and CDR2 are LNHDA and SQIVND (reference sequence). Produced via immunoSEQ multiplex PCR; TCRdb's table is partial and in-frame only. Of 2,500,000 or so clones listed, 93% are singletons. The entry originates in a study of shared clonotypes between healthy human individuals. The receptor's source is a man aged 18 to 29 in good health. Some clones in this sample may be carry-over from other donors' samples. Sequencing input: naive CD4+ T cells from PBMCs. The subset here: CD45RA+ positively selected. The chain combines TRBV19 with TRBJ1-5, with a weak D call TRBD1 (6 bases). The CDR3 loop reads CASSIRTVSNQPQHF. The CDR3, as DNA: TGTGCCAGTAGTATACGGACAGTGAGCAATCAGCCCCAGCATTTT.